The 29 T cell receptor beta chains below all came from one sample that was sequenced in a study of shared clonotypes between healthy human individuals. Profiling relied on immunoSEQ multiplex PCR, and the TCRdb table lists in-frame clones only, not all of them. The data show nearly 1 million clones, approximately 76% seen once. Sequences were obtained from memory CD4+ T cells sorted from blood. The subset is: CD45RA-negative fraction. These receptors were taken from a man younger than 35 in good health.

This clone has only a few counts. The chain links TRBV4-2 to TRBJ2-3, with D perhaps matching TRBD1 (5 bases). V was shortened by 5 bases and J by 2 bases, with 14 bases between the two germline ends. The CDR3 totals 15 residues. CDR1 is LGHNA and CDR2 is YNFKEQ in the germline V gene. The CDR3 DNA reads as TGTGCCAGCAGCTTAGATAGGGGCGTCACAGATACGCAGTATTTT. Its protein is CASSLDRGVTDTQYF.

Here the CDR3 DNA reads TGTGCCAGCAGTGAGGATCGGTCCCTAGGTTACACCTTC. This codes for CASSEDRSLGYTF. The V and J genes are TRBV6-1 and TRBJ1-2; D ambiguous. CDR3 size: 13 residues. V shed 3 bases and J shed 11 bases, with 16 bases lying between them. From germline, CDR1 is MNHNS and CDR2 SASEGT.

The chain joins TRBV5-1 to TRBJ1-1; D unclear. The germline V and J ends were trimmed by 5 bases and 3 bases, with 11 bases remaining between them. Germline V gene lookup returns CDR1 SGHRS and CDR2 YFSETQ. The CDR3 is 13 residues long. CDR3 bases: TGCGCCAGCAGAGGCGTTTTGGACACTGAAGCTTTCTTT. Translating it yields CASRGVLDTEAFF.

The chain has TRBV12-5 and TRBJ1-1; D unresolved. Trimming left V 5 bases short and J 5 bases short, with 9 bases between. This CDR3 contains 12 residues. Germline V CDR1 and CDR2: LGHNT, FRNRAP. In DNA form, the CDR3 reads TGTGCTAGTGGTCCCCTTACAACTGAAGCTTTCTTT. Residues: CASGPLTTEAFF. Filled out from reference TRBV12-5 and TRBJ1-1, the complete variable domain reads DARVTQTPRHKVTEMGQEVTMRCQPILGHNTVFWYRQTMMQGLELLAYFRNRAPLDDSGMPKDRFSAEMPDATLATLKIQPSEPRDSAVYFCASGPLTTEAFFGQGTRLTVV.

The CDR3 sequence is CASSLGTSGANVLTF. The CDR3 region has the DNA TGTGCCAGCAGCCTCGGGACATCTGGGGCCAACGTCCTGACTTTC. This rearrangement joins TRBV2 to TRBJ2-6, with a weak D call TRBD1 (6 bases). Trimming took off 6 bases at V and 1 base at J, with 10 bases between the two ends. The CDR3 loop spans 15 amino acids. Looked up from germline, CDR1 is SNHLY and CDR2 is FYNNEI. Supplemented by reference TRBV2 and TRBJ2-6, the full variable domain reads EPEVTQTPSHQVTQMGQEVILRCVPISNHLYFYWYRQILGQKVEFLVSFYNNEISEKSEIFDDQFSVERPDGSNFTLKIRSTKLEDSAMYFCASSLGTSGANVLTFGAGSRLTVL.

The chain recombines TRBV9 with TRBJ1-6; D gene uncertain. V lost 1 base and J 7 bases, leaving 15 bases between the germline ends. Germline CDR1 and CDR2: SGDLS and YYNGEE. The CDR3 extends over 16 amino acids. The CDR3 loop reads CASSVWSGVGNSPLHF. Written as DNA, the CDR3 is TGTGCCAGCAGCGTATGGTCCGGGGTTGGAAATTCACCCCTCCACTTT. Together with reference TRBV9 and TRBJ1-6, the CDR3 gives the full variable domain: DSGVTQTPKHLITATGQRVTLRCSPRSGDLSVYWYQQSLDQGLQFLIQYYNGEERAKGNILERFSAQQFPDLHSELNLSSLELGDSALYFCASSVWSGVGNSPLHFGNGTRLTVT.

The chain combines TRBV9 with TRBJ2-7; 7 bases map to TRBD1. The CDR3 extends over 15 amino acids. CDR1 is SGDLS, CDR2 YYNGEE, per germline. J gave up 6 bases and V 4 bases, and 13 bases lay outside the gene matches. The CDR3 sequence is CASSTWDSGTSEQYF. CDR3 nucleotide sequence: TGTGCCAGCAGCACCTGGGACAGTGGTACATCCGAGCAGTACTTC.

The chain is built from TRBV5-1 and TRBJ2-7, with 7 bases that match TRBD1. The trim removed 4 bases at V and 1 base at J, leaving 5 bases unmatched. The CDR3 is 14 amino acids. Per the germline V gene, CDR1 is SGHRS and CDR2 is YFSETQ. This CDR3 reads CASSKDRRSYEQYF. The CDR3 nucleotides are TGCGCCAGCAGCAAGGACAGGAGATCCTACGAGCAGTACTTC.

The chain employs TRBV5-1 and TRBJ2-3; D not resolved. The germline V and J ends were trimmed by 2 bases and 2 bases, with 12 bases remaining between them. Germline V lookup: CDR1 SGHRS, CDR2 YFSETQ. This CDR3 spans 15 amino acids. The CDR3 DNA sequence: TGCGCCAGCAGCTTAAACGCGGAAGTCACAGATACGCAGTATTTT. Protein product: CASSLNAEVTDTQYF. The full variable domain, its missing parts supplied by reference TRBV5-1 and TRBJ2-3, is KAGVTQTPRYLIKTRGQQVTLSCSPISGHRSVSWYQQTPGQGLQFLFEYFSETQRNKGNFPGRFSGRQFSNSRSEMNVSTLELGDSALYLCASSLNAEVTDTQYFGPGTRLTVL.

V is TRBV6-6 and J is TRBJ2-2, with D possibly being TRBD1 (6 bases). The CDR3 runs 14 residues. Trimming removed 8 bases at V and 1 base at J, with 11 bases between. Germline CDR1 is MNHNY and CDR2 is SVGAGI (reference sequence). The CDR3 region is CASRKDRNTGELFF. As DNA, the CDR3 is TGTGCCAGCCGGAAGGACAGGAACACCGGGGAGCTGTTTTTT.

This clone was seen more than once but under ten times. The chain recombines TRBV5-1 with TRBJ1-1; D is ambiguous. In germline, CDR1 is SGHRS, CDR2 YFSETQ. The CDR3 spans 14 residues. V dropped 2 bases and J dropped 4 bases, with 12 bases sitting between them. CDR3 region: CASSLAGFSTEAFF. The CDR3 DNA reads as TGCGCCAGCAGCTTAGCGGGGTTTAGCACTGAAGCTTTCTTT.

This rearrangement joins TRBV5-1 to TRBJ2-3, with TRBD2 as a possible D gene (6 bases). V was clipped by 4 bases and J by 2 bases, with 14 bases between them. The CDR3 has 15 amino acids. The germline CDR1 and CDR2 sequences are SGHRS and YFSETQ. Here the CDR3 reads CASSPGLTNTDTQYF. CDR3 in DNA: TGCGCCAGCAGCCCGGGACTTACTAACACAGATACGCAGTATTTT.

This chain links TRBV19 with TRBJ2-3; perhaps TRBD2 as D (7 bases). Germline V gene sequence: CDR1 LNHDA, CDR2 SQIVND (reference sequence). V lost 5 bases and J lost 2, with 17 bases in between. The length of the CDR3 is 16 residues. The CDR3 sequence is CASSPGRGGSTDTQYF. The CDR3 DNA reads TGTGCCAGTAGTCCCGGACGCGGGGGCTCCACAGATACGCAGTATTTT.

This rearrangement joins TRBV15 to TRBJ2-3, with no clear D. The V end lost 0 bases, the J end lost 1 base, and 8 bases lay between the germline ends. In germline, CDR1 is LNHNV, CDR2 YYDKDF (reference sequence). The CDR3 sequence is 15 residues long. Here the CDR3 reads CATSRDRAGTDTQYF. The CDR3 DNA reads TGTGCCACCAGCAGAGATCGGGCAGGCACAGATACGCAGTATTTT.

This clone was seen more than once but under ten times. The CDR3 DNA sequence: TGTGCCAGCAGCTCGGGACTAGCGGGGAGGACAGATACGCAGTATTTT. It codes for CASSSGLAGRTDTQYF. The genes are TRBV5-4 and TRBJ2-3; 13 bases are shared with TRBD2. The CDR3 length is 16 residues. Germline assignment: CDR1 SGHNT and CDR2 YYREEE (reference sequence). Trimming at V came to 3 bases and at J to 3 bases, leaving 4 bases not matched to a gene.

This clone was counted a few times. The chain uses TRBV5-6 and TRBJ1-2, with D perhaps TRBD1 (6 bases). CDR1 SGHDT and CDR2 YYEEEE come from the germline V gene. V dropped 2 bases and J dropped 4 bases, with 12 bases sitting between them. The CDR3 has 14 amino acids. CDR3 sequence: CASSLAGHIYGYTF. The CDR3 DNA reads as TGTGCCAGCAGCTTAGCGGGACATATCTATGGCTACACCTTC. Based on the CDR3 plus reference TRBV5-6 and TRBJ1-2, the full variable domain is DAGVTQSPTHLIKTRGQQVTLRCSPKSGHDTVSWYQQALGQGPQFIFQYYEEEERQRGNFPDRFSGHQFPNYSSELNVNALLLGDSALYLCASSLAGHIYGYTFGSGTRLTVV.

The chain couples TRBV7-2 to TRBJ2-1, with D hard to call. Trimming removed 1 base at V and 1 base at J, with 14 bases between. Germline lookup yields CDR1 SGHTA and CDR2 FQGNSA. The CDR3 is 17 amino acids. CDR3 amino acids: CASSLVAGATSYNEQFF. In nucleotides, the CDR3 is TGTGCCAGCAGCTTAGTGGCCGGCGCTACATCCTACAATGAGCAGTTCTTC. Based on the CDR3 plus reference TRBV7-2 and TRBJ2-1, the full variable domain is GAGVSQSPSNKVTEKGKDVELRCDPISGHTALYWYRQSLGQGLEFLIYFQGNSAPDKSGLPSDRFSAERTGGSVSTLTIQRTQQEDSAVYLCASSLVAGATSYNEQFFGPGTRLTVL.

This chain connects TRBV19 to TRBJ2-2; 9 bases agree with TRBD1. Losses at the gene ends were 2 bases for V and 6 bases for J; bases not matched to a gene: 7. CDR3 length: 16 amino acids. Germline V lookup: CDR1 LNHDA, CDR2 SQIVND (reference sequence). CDR3 sequence reads: CASSIIMDRGPGELFF. As DNA, the CDR3 is TGTGCCAGTAGTATAATTATGGACAGGGGACCCGGGGAGCTGTTTTTT.

The rearrangement uses TRBV28 and TRBJ1-2; TRBD1 agrees at 7 bases. V gave up 6 bases and J gave up 7 bases; unmatched junction bases: 8. Germline V lookup: CDR1 MDHEN, CDR2 SYDVKM. This CDR3 comprises 13 residues. CDR3 nucleotides: TGTGCCAGCAGGAGGGCAGGGGGGAGTGGCTACACCTTC. Translation gives CASRRAGGSGYTF.

The chain has TRBV10-3 and TRBJ1-5, with a possible D match to TRBD1 (6 bases). Trimming removed 10 bases at V and 8 bases at J, with 21 bases between. This CDR3 has 14 residues. Germline V lookup: CDR1 ENHRY, CDR2 SYGVKD. CDR3: CATRRTGTEEPQHF. In nucleotides, the CDR3 is TGTGCCACCCGGCGAACAGGGACTGAGGAGCCCCAGCATTTT.

The V and J genes are TRBV25-1 and TRBJ2-5; TRBD2 agrees at 8 bases. The CDR3 contains 15 residues. Germline CDR1 reads MGHDK; CDR2 reads SYGVNS. The V segment lost 1 base and the J segment 2 bases; nucleotides outside the gene matches: 3. The DNA of the CDR3 is TGTGCCAGCAGTGAATCCGGGACTAGACAAGAGACCCAGTACTTC. Translating gives CASSESGTRQETQYF.

The chain recombines TRBV5-1 with TRBJ2-3; 10 nucleotides align to TRBD1. Germline-derived CDR1 and CDR2 are SGHRS and YFSETQ. The V gene end was trimmed by 6 bases and the J gene end by 6 bases; junction bases not matched to a gene: 7. The CDR3 spans 14 residues. The CDR3 sequence: CASTEGQGRDTQYF. CDR3 in DNA: TGCGCCAGCACGGAGGGACAGGGGAGGGATACGCAGTATTTT.

This clone was detected only once. The chain carries TRBV7-2 and TRBJ1-2; the D gene is possibly TRBD1 (6 bases). This CDR3 has 12 residues. The V gene lost 4 bases and the J gene lost 8 bases, with 11 bases spanning the gap. The germline CDR1 and CDR2 sequences are SGHTA and FQGNSA. DNA of the CDR3: TGTGCCAGCAGCTCAGGAACAGGGGGCTACACCTTC. It translates to CASSSGTGGYTF.

CDR3 sequence reads: CASSLRGRNEKLFF. Here the CDR3 DNA reads TGTGCCAGCAGTTTGAGAGGGAGAAATGAAAAACTGTTTTTT. This chain uses TRBV5-4 with TRBJ1-4; D is unclear. Trimming left V 5 bases short and J 5 bases short, with 13 bases between. From germline, CDR1 is SGHNT and CDR2 YYREEE (reference sequence). The CDR3 totals 14 residues.

This chain uses TRBV18 with TRBJ1-1; tentatively, D is TRBD1 (6 bases). This CDR3 contains 16 residues. Trimming removed 1 base at V and 3 bases at J, with 15 bases between. Germline V gives CDR1 KGHSH, CDR2 LQKENI. CDR3 in amino acids: CASSPQVTGWDTEAFF. In DNA form, the CDR3 reads TGTGCCAGCTCACCACAGGTAACAGGGTGGGACACTGAAGCTTTCTTT.

On this clone: A much larger clone is a single base away; this may be a read error. Other DNA sequences from this sample encode an identical CDR3 as well. The chain has TRBV27 and TRBJ1-5; D not resolved. The CDR3 contains 14 residues. Trimming removed 2 bases at V and 2 bases at J, with 7 bases between. Per the germline V gene, CDR1 is MNHEY and CDR2 is SMNVEV (reference sequence). CDR3 in DNA: TGTGCCAGCAGTTTAGGGCAGGGCAATCAGCCCCAGCATTTT. The encoded protein is CASSLGQGNQPQHF.

V and J are TRBV5-4 and TRBJ2-2; D gene ambiguous. The germline V gene has CDR1 SGHNT and CDR2 YYREEE (reference sequence). The CDR3 has 15 amino acids. The V and J ends lost 1 base and 4 bases respectively, with 11 bases between them. As DNA, the CDR3 is TGTGCCAGCAGCTTGTCTGGGCTTACCACCGGGGAGCTGTTTTTT. This gives the protein CASSLSGLTTGELFF.

The gene calls are TRBV28 and TRBJ1-2; D is unclear. V was clipped by 3 bases and J by 2 bases, with 10 bases between them. This CDR3 has 14 amino acids. The germline CDR1 and CDR2 sequences are MDHEN and SYDVKM. CDR3 coding DNA: TGTGCCAGCAGTTTCCGGGCCCAGAACTATGGCTACACCTTC. Its translation is CASSFRAQNYGYTF.

DNA of the CDR3: TGTGCCAGCAGTTCCGGGAGCGGGAGCGTCTACGAGCAGTACTTC. Translation: CASSSGSGSVYEQYF. V usage is TRBV27 and J usage is TRBJ2-7; TRBD2 matches 8 bases. V trimming: 4 bases; J trimming: 3 bases; junction bases outside the gene matches: 8. Germline CDR1 MNHEY, CDR2 SMNVEV (reference sequence). The CDR3 consists of 15 residues.